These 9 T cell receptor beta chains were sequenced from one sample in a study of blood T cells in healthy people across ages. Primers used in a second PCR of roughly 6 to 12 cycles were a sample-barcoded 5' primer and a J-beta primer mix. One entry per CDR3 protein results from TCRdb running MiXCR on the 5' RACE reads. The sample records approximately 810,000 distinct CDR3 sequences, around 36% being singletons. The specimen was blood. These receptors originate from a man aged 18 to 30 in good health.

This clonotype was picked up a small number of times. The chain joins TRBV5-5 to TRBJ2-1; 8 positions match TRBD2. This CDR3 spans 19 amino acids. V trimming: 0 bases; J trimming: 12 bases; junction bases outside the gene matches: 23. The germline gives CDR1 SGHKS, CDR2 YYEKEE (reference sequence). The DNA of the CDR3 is TGTGCCAGCAGCTTGGACCGTAAACTAGCGGCGGTACAGGGAAGGATGCAGTTCTTC. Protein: CASSLDRKLAAVQGRMQFF.

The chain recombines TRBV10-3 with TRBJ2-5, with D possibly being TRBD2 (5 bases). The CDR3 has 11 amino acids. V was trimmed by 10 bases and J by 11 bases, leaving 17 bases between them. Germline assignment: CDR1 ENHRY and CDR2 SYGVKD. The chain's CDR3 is CATGEYDEQYF. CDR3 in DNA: TGTGCCACTGGGGAGTACGATGAGCAGTACTTC.

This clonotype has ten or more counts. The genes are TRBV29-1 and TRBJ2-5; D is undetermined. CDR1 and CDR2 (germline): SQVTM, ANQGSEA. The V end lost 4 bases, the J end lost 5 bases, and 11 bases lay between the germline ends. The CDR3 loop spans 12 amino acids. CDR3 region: CSVVWVGETQYF. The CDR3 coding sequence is TGCAGCGTTGTTTGGGTCGGGGAGACCCAGTACTTC.

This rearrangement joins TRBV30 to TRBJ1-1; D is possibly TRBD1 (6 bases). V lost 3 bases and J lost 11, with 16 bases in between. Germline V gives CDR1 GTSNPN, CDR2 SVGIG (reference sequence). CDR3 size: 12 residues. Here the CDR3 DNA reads TGTGCCTGGAGGCCGTTGAGGGGGGCCGCTTTCTTT. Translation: CAWRPLRGAAFF.

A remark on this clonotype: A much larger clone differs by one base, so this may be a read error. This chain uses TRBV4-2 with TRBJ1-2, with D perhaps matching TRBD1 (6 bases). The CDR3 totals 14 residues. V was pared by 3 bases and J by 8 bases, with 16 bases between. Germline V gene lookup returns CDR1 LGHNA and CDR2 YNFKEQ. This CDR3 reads CASSQQTGSVGYTF. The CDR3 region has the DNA TGTGCCAGCAGCCAGCAAACAGGGTCTGTGGGCTACACCTTC.

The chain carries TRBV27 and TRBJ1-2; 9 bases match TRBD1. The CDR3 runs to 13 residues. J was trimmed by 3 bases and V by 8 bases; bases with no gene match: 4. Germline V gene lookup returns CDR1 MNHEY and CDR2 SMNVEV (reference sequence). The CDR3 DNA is TGTGCCAGCGGCAACAGGGGGCACTATGGCTACACCTTC. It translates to CASGNRGHYGYTF.

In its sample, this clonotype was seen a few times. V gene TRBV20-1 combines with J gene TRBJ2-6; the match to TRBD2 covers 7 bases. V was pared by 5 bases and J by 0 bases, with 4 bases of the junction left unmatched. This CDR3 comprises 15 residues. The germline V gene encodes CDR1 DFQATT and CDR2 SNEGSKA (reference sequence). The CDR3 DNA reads TGCAGTGCTGGACGGGAGGCCTCTGGGGCCAACGTCCTGACTTTC. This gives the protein CSAGREASGANVLTF.

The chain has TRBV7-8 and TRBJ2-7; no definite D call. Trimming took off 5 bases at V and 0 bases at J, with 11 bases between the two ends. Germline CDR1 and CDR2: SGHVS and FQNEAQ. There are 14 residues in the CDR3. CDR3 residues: CASSLTETSYEQYF. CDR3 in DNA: TGTGCCAGCAGCCTGACTGAAACCTCCTACGAGCAGTACTTC.

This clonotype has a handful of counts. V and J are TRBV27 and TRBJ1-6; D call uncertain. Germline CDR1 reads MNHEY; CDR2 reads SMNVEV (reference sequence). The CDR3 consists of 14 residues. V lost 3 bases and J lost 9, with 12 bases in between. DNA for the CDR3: TGTGCCAGCAGTTTCGGCCGCATGGGTTCACCCCTCCACTTT. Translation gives CASSFGRMGSPLHF.